The clone carrying this TCR beta chain came up a few times. Its target is not known. The data were taken from a study of T cells in Graves' hyperthyroidism and ophthalmopathy. Study overall: Initial diagnosis, before any treatment, was when peripheral blood was collected. Study findings and constraints: Blood also contained most expanded thyroid clonotypes above 0.001.

The source material, RNA transcripts, was used to amplify TCR beta CDR3 regions. HTBI primers were the set used in a first-round RT-PCR of the TCR CDR3. TCRdb passed the multiplex PCR reads through MiXCR, listing each CDR3 protein once. The table has about 330,000 distinct CDR3 sequences, around 13% seen once. In germline, CDR1 is SGHAT, CDR2 FQDESV (reference sequence). The CDR3 has 15 amino acids. With 3 bases removed from V and 5 bases from J, the gap between germline ends came to 16 bases. The sample was blood. The receptor was isolated from a woman in her thirties or forties with Graves' ophthalmopathy. This sequence joins TRBV11-1 and TRBJ2-5, with D possibly called TRBD1 or TRBD2 (6 bases each). The CDR3 DNA follows: TGTGCCAGCAGCTTGGAGGGGGTTCCACTCGAGACCCAGTACTTC. Its translation is CASSLEGVPLETQYF. The complete variable domain, with remaining parts taken from reference TRBV11-1 and TRBJ2-5, reads EAEVAQSPRYKITEKSQAVAFWCDPISGHATLYWYRQILGQGPELLVQFQDESVVDDSQLPKDRFSAERLKGVDSTLKIQPAELGDSAMYLCASSLEGVPLETQYFGPGTRLLVL.